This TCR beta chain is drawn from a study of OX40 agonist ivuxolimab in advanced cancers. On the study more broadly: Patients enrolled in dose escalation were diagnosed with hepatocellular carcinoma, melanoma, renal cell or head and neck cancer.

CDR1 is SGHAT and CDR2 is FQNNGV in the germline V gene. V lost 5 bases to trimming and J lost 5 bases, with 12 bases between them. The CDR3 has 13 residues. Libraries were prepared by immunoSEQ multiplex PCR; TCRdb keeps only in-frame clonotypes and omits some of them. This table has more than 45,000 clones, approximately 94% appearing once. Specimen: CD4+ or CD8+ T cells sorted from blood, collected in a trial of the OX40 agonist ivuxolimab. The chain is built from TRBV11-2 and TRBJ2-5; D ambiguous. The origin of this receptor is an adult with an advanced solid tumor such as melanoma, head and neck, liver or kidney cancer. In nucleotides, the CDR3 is TGTGCCAGCAGCCTAAGGATAGGGGAGACCCAGTACTTC. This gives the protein CASSLRIGETQYF.